This T cell receptor beta chain emerged from a study of CD8+ T cells in alopecia areata. Study in general: It was oral tofacitinib, at 5 to 10 mg twice daily, that treated patients received. Study-wide results and caveats: There were also resident alphabeta T cells of normal skin sequenced in scalp samples. In blood and scalp, many expanded lesional clones persisted during tofacitinib. Unlike in mice, where it was clearer, TCR sharing across patients was less clear, possibly HLA-related.

The V gene end was trimmed by 4 bases and the J gene end by 14 bases; junction bases not matched to a gene: 9. The germline gives CDR1 MNHEY, CDR2 SVGAGI. The CDR3 is 12 residues long. Sequencing templates came from extracted RNA that was reverse transcribed into cDNA. Measured with immunoSEQ multiplex PCR; TCRdb has only the in-frame clones, and not every one. The table shows more than 100,000 clones, with around 56% occurring only once. The treatment was: oral pan-JAK inhibitor, 5-10 mg twice daily. Worth noting for this clone: Its antigen is not known.

The chain recombines TRBV6-5 with TRBJ1-2; 8 bases line up with TRBD1. The receptor's source is a human donor with alopecia areata. The source material was CD4+ T cells sorted from blood, sampled at week 4, from a patient treated with tofacitinib. The CDR3 DNA reads as TGTGCCAGCAGTTTAAGGACAGGGTCTTTAACCTTC. Amino acid sequence: CASSLRTGSLTF.